This T cell receptor (beta chain) originates from a study of T cells after yellow fever vaccination. V lost 4 bases and J lost 9, with 11 bases in between. Germline values: CDR1 MNHEY, CDR2 SVGEGT. CDR3 length: 12 amino acids. Using its own MiXCR run on the 5' RACE reads, TCRdb lists one record per CDR3 protein. Of under 400,000 distinct CDR3 sequences in the sample, approximately 13% were seen once. This specimen was CD4+ T cells sorted from PBMCs, taken 15 days after the yellow fever booster vaccination. This sequence was found in a young man who received the YFV17D yellow fever vaccine. The chain recombines TRBV6-2 or TRBV6-3 with TRBJ2-3; D call uncertain. The chain's CDR3 is CASSSLVWTQYF. The CDR3 DNA is TGTGCCAGCAGTTCTCTGGTGTGGACGCAGTATTTT.